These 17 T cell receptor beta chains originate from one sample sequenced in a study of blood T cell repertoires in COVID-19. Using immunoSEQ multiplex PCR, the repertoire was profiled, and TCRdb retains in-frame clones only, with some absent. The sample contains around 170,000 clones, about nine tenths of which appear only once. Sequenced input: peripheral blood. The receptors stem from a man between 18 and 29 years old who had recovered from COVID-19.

In nucleotides, the CDR3 is TGTGCCAGCACCTCTCCGGGGACTAGCGGGAACTACTACGAGCAGTACTTC. This sequence encodes CASTSPGTSGNYYEQYF. The chain is built from TRBV7-9 and TRBJ2-7; TRBD2 agrees at 13 bases. The germline gives CDR1 SEHNR, CDR2 FQNEAQ (reference sequence). This CDR3 has 17 amino acids. J lost 3 bases, V lost 7 bases, and 12 bases had no gene match.

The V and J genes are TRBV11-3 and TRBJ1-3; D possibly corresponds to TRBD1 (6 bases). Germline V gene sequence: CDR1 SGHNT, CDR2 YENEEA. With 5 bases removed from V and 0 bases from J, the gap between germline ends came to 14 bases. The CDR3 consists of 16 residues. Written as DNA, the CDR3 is TGTGCCAGCAGCCCCGGGGGGCTCAGCTCTGGAAACACCATATATTTT. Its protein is CASSPGGLSSGNTIYF.

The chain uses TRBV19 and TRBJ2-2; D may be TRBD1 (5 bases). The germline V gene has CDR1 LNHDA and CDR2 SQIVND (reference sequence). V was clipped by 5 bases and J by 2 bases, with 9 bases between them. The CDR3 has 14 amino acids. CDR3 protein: CASSRQSNTGELFF. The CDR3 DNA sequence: TGTGCCAGTAGTCGACAGAGTAACACCGGGGAGCTGTTTTTT.

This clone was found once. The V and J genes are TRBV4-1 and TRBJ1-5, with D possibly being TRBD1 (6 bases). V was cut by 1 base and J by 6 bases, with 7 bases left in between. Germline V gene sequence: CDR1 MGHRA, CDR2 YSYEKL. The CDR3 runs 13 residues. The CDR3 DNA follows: TGCGCCAGCAGCCAAGGAGGGGGTCAGCCCCAGCATTTT. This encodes CASSQGGGQPQHF.

CDR3 bases: TGTGCCTGGAGTGTACCGGCCCAGCGGGGGGACACCGGGGAGCTGTTTTTT. It codes for CAWSVPAQRGDTGELFF. The rearrangement links TRBV30 to TRBJ2-2, with 9 bases identical to TRBD2. V shed 0 bases and J 3 bases; nucleotides not matched to a gene: 8. Germline values: CDR1 GTSNPN, CDR2 SVGIG (reference sequence). The length of the CDR3 is 17 residues.

The CDR3 is CASSIVGQSGETQYF. The CDR3 region has the DNA TGTGCCAGTAGTATAGTAGGCCAAAGCGGGGAGACCCAGTACTTC. This rearrangement joins TRBV19 to TRBJ2-5; maybe TRBD2 (6 bases). Between the trimmed V and J ends, which lost 1 base and 5 bases, there was a span of 14 bases. Germline V gives CDR1 LNHDA, CDR2 SQIVND (reference sequence). This CDR3 comprises 15 residues.

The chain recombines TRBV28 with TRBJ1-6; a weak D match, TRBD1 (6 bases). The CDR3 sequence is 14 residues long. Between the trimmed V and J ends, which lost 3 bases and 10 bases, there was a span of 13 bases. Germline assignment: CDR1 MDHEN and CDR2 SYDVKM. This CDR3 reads CASSLGGLGSPLHF. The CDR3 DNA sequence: TGTGCCAGCAGTTTGGGGGGGCTAGGGTCACCCCTCCACTTT. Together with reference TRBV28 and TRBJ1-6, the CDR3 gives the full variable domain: DVKVTQSSRYLVKRTGEKVFLECVQDMDHENMFWYRQDPGLGLRLIYFSYDVKMKEKGDIPEGYSVSREKKERFSLILESASTNQTSMYLCASSLGGLGSPLHFGNGTRLTVT.

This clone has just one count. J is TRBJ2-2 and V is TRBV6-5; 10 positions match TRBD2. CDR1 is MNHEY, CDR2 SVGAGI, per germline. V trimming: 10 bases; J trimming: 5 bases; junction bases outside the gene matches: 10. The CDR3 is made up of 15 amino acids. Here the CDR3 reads CATRVIAGGTGELFF. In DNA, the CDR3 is TGTGCCACCCGCGTGATAGCGGGAGGTACCGGGGAGCTGTTTTTT.

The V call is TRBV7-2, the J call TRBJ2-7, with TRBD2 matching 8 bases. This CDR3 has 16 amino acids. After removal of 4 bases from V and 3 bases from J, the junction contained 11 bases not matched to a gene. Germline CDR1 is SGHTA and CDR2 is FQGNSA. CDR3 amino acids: CASSSLLGLAGYEQYF. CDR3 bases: TGTGCCAGCAGCTCCTTACTGGGGCTAGCGGGCTACGAGCAGTACTTC.

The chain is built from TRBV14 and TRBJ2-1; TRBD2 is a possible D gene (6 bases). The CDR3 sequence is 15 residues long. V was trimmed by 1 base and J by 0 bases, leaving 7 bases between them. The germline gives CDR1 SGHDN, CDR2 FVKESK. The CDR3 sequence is CASSQAGASYNEQFF. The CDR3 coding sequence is TGTGCCAGCAGCCAAGCGGGAGCCTCCTACAATGAGCAGTTCTTC. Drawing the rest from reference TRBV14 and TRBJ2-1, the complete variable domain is EAGVTQFPSHSVIEKGQTVTLRCDPISGHDNLYWYRRVMGKEIKFLLHFVKESKQDESGMPNNRFLAERTGGTYSTLKVQPAELEDSGVYFCASSQAGASYNEQFFGPGTRLTVL.

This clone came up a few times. The CDR3 DNA is TGTGCCAGCAGCCCGACTAGCGGCAGAGAGACCCAGTACTTC. Translating gives CASSPTSGRETQYF. The chain couples TRBV2 to TRBJ2-5; 9 positions match TRBD2. Germline lookup yields CDR1 SNHLY and CDR2 FYNNEI. This CDR3 comprises 14 residues. Trimming removed 6 bases from V and 4 bases from J; junction bases left unmatched: 6.

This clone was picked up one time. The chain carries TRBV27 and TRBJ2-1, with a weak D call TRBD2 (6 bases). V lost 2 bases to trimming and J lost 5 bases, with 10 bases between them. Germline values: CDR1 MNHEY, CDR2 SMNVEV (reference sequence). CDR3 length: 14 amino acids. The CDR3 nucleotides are TGTGCCAGCAGTTTACGGGGGACCCACAATGAGCAGTTCTTC. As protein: CASSLRGTHNEQFF.

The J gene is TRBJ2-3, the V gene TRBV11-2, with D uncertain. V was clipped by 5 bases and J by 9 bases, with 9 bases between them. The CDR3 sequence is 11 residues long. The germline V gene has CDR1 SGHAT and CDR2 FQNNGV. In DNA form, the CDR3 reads TGTGCCAGCAGCACCCTCGGGACGCAGTATTTT. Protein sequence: CASSTLGTQYF.

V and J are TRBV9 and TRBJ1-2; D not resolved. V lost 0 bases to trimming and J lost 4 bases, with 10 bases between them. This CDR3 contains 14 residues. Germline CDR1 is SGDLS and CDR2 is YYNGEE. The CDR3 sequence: CASSVGRDSYGYTF. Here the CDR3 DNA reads TGTGCCAGCAGCGTAGGCCGGGATTCCTATGGCTACACCTTC.

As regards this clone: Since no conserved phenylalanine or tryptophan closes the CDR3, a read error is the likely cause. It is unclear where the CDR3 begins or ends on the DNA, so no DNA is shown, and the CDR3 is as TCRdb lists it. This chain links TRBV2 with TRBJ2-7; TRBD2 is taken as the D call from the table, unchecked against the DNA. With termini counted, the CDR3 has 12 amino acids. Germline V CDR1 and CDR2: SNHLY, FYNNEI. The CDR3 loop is CASSWSDQPPFL.

CDR3 in amino acids: CASSYSAGINYGYTF. The DNA of the CDR3 is TGTGCCAGCAGTTACTCTGCAGGGATTAACTATGGCTACACCTTC. The V and J genes are TRBV6-5 and TRBJ1-2, with a tentative D call TRBD1 (5 bases). Germline CDR1 reads MNHEY; CDR2 reads SVGAGI. CDR3 length: 15 amino acids. V lost 0 bases to trimming and J lost 1 base, with 9 bases between them.

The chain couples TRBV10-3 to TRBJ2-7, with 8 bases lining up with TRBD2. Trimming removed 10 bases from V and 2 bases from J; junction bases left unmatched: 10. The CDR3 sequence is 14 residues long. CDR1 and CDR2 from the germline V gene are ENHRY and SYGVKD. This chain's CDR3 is CATTTSGDTYEQYF. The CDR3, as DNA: TGTGCCACCACTACTAGCGGCGACACCTACGAGCAGTACTTC.